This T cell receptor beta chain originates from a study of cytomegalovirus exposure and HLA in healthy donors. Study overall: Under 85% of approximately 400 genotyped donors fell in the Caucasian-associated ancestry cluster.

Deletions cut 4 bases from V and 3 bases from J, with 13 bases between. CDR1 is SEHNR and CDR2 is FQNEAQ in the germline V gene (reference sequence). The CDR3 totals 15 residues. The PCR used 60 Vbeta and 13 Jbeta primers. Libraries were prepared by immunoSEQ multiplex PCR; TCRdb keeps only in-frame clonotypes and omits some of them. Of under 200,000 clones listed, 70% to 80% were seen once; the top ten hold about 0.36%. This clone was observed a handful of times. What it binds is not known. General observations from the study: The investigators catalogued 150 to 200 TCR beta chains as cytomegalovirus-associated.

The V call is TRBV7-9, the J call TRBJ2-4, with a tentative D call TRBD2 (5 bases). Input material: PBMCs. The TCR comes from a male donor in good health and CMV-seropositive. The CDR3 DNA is TGTGCCAGCAGCTCGCCGGTGGCGGGCAAAAACATTCAGTACTTC. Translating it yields CASSSPVAGKNIQYF.